Sequencing of this T cell receptor (beta chain) was carried out in a study of T cells in Graves' hyperthyroidism and ophthalmopathy. The V and J ends lost 2 bases and 5 bases respectively, with 15 bases between them. CDR3 length equals 15 residues. From germline, CDR1 is LNHDA and CDR2 SQIVND (reference sequence). Regions amplified from RNA transcripts were the TCR beta CDR3 regions. HTBI primers drove first-round RT-PCR of the TCR CDR3. MiXCR was run by TCRdb on the multiplex PCR reads, yielding one entry per CDR3 protein. The sample consists of some 490,000 distinct CDR3 sequences, roughly 23% of them appearing once. The sample holds a few counts of this clonotype. Duration under 3 months, a NOSPECS grade of at least 4, and a Clinical Activity Score of at least 3 characterized the ophthalmopathy patients.

The origin of this receptor is a woman between 65 and 79 years old with Graves' ophthalmopathy. The chain carries TRBV19 and TRBJ1-1; possible D gene TRBD1, 5 bases. The sequenced material came from blood. Here the CDR3 reads CASSISGDLETEAFF. The CDR3 coding sequence is TGTGCCAGTAGTATATCGGGGGATCTAGAAACTGAAGCTTTCTTT.